The 3 T cell receptor beta chains reported below all come from one sample, sequenced in a study of cytomegalovirus exposure and HLA in healthy donors. Primers: 60 Vbeta forward and 13 Jbeta reverse. TCRdb keeps only in-frame clones here, not all; method: immunoSEQ multiplex PCR. This sample has 110,000 or so clones, with over 65% found just once. Sequenced input: PBMCs. The receptors originated from a woman aged 40 to 50 in good health and CMV-seropositive.

This rearrangement joins TRBV15 to TRBJ1-5; TRBD1 matches 7 bases. The CDR3 has 14 residues. CDR1 is LNHNV, CDR2 YYDKDF, per germline (reference sequence). Unmatched junction bases numbered 2, after V lost 5 bases and J lost 1 base. The CDR3 DNA reads TGTGCCACCAGCCACAGGGGCAGCAATCAGCCCCAGCATTTT. It codes for CATSHRGSNQPQHF.

The chain's CDR3 is CATARAGNEKLFF. The CDR3 DNA is TGTGCCACCGCCCGGGCGGGTAATGAAAAACTGTTTTTT. The chain is built from TRBV15 and TRBJ1-4; D unresolved. Germline-derived CDR1 and CDR2 are LNHNV and YYDKDF (reference sequence). Trimming left V 8 bases short and J 4 bases short, with 11 bases between. CDR3 length equals 13 residues.

The CDR3 DNA reads TGTGCCAGCAGCCCCTCCTACCTCGCAGAGACCCAGTACTTC. This gives the protein CASSPSYLAETQYF. V usage is TRBV7-2 and J usage is TRBJ2-5; D is ambiguous. CDR1 is SGHTA, CDR2 FQGNSA, per germline. The germline V and J ends were trimmed by 5 bases and 4 bases, with 14 bases remaining between them. The CDR3 has 14 amino acids.